Shown below are 20 T cell receptor beta chains from a single sample sequenced in a study of T cells in Graves' hyperthyroidism and ophthalmopathy. The source material, RNA transcripts, was used to amplify TCR beta CDR3 regions. When the TCR CDR3 underwent first-round RT-PCR, the HTBI primer set was used. MiXCR was run by TCRdb on the multiplex PCR reads, yielding one entry per CDR3 protein. The sample lists a few hundred thousand distinct CDR3 sequences, more than 15% occurring once. The sample taken for sequencing was blood. The receptors were gathered from a woman aged 30 to 39 with Graves' hyperthyroidism.

A word on this clonotype: One end of the junction varies from germline; a read error may be responsible. The rearrangement links TRBV19 to TRBJ2-1; no definite D call. The germline CDR1 and CDR2 sequences are LNHDA and SQIVND (reference sequence). The CDR3 runs 16 residues. DNA of the CDR3: TGTGCCAATAGTATTTTTAGTGGGCCTGGCTACAATGAGCAGTTCTTC. Translation: CANSIFSGPGYNEQFF.

This chain uses TRBV5-5 with TRBJ2-1; D unclear. The CDR3 has 18 residues. Trimming left V 0 bases short and J 8 bases short, with 24 bases between. The germline V gene has CDR1 SGHKS and CDR2 YYEKEE (reference sequence). The CDR3 coding sequence is TGTGCCAGCAGCTTGGTCTGGTCGGGTGGTGGGGTTTTCGATGAGCAGTTCTTC. Translation: CASSLVWSGGGVFDEQFF.

The chain combines TRBV7-4 with TRBJ2-1; TRBD2 aligns across 9 bases. The germline CDR1 and CDR2 sequences are SGHVT and SQSDAQ. The junction had 8 bases not matched to a gene; V was cut back by 6 bases and J by 8 bases. The CDR3 consists of 14 residues. The CDR3 DNA sequence: TGTGCCAGCAGTCGCCGGCTAGCGGGGTATGAGCAGTTCTTC. It codes for CASSRRLAGYEQFF. Using reference TRBV7-4 and TRBJ2-1 for the parts outside the CDR3, the full variable domain is GAGVSQSPRYKVAKRGRDVALRCDSISGHVTLYWYRQTLGQGSEVLTYSQSDAQRDKSGRPSGRFSAERPERSVSTLKIQRTEQGDSAVYLCASSRRLAGYEQFFGPGTRLTVL.

The chain has TRBV6-2 or TRBV6-3 and TRBJ2-5, with 10 bases identical to TRBD2. CDR3 length: 14 residues. Germline values: CDR1 MNHEY, CDR2 SVGEGT. Losses at the gene ends were 8 bases for V and 4 bases for J; bases not matched to a gene: 7. The CDR3 sequence: CASVPGLARETQYF. The CDR3 DNA reads TGTGCCAGCGTCCCGGGACTAGCGAGAGAGACCCAGTACTTC.

The chain employs TRBV7-2 and TRBJ2-7, with TRBD2 matching 15 bases. The CDR3 covers 15 residues. With 7 bases clipped from V and 7 bases from J, the junction kept 8 bases outside the gene matches. Germline V gene sequence: CDR1 SGHTA, CDR2 FQGNSA. The CDR3 is CASTNPGTSGREQYF. The CDR3 nucleotides read TGTGCCAGCACCAATCCCGGGACTAGCGGGAGGGAGCAGTACTTC.

The chain carries TRBV19 and TRBJ2-3; possible D gene TRBD1, 6 bases. The CDR3 extends over 14 amino acids. With 8 bases removed from V and 1 base from J, the gap between germline ends came to 13 bases. Germline V gene data show CDR1 as LNHDA and CDR2 as SQIVND (reference sequence). The CDR3 sequence: CASGKGQRTDTQYF. In DNA, the CDR3 is TGTGCCAGTGGAAAAGGACAGCGCACAGATACGCAGTATTTT.

The rearrangement links TRBV6-1 to TRBJ2-1; TRBD2 agrees at 7 bases. V lost 6 bases to trimming and J lost 0 bases; unmatched junction nucleotides: 11. The CDR3 length is 17 residues. Germline V gene lookup returns CDR1 MNHNS and CDR2 SASEGT. The CDR3: CASSTSMGGVSYNEQFF. The CDR3 coding sequence is TGTGCCAGCAGCACCTCTATGGGGGGGGTCTCCTACAATGAGCAGTTCTTC.

This CDR3 reads CSARDEAPSTDTQYF. The CDR3 DNA is TGCAGTGCTAGAGATGAAGCGCCTAGCACAGATACGCAGTATTTT. V usage is TRBV20-1 and J usage is TRBJ2-3; D uncertain. Per the germline V gene, CDR1 is DFQATT and CDR2 is SNEGSKA (reference sequence). Trimming took 0 bases from V and 0 from J, leaving 10 bases between them. CDR3 length: 15 residues.

The chain employs TRBV4-1 and TRBJ1-4, with D perhaps matching TRBD1 (5 bases). CDR1 is MGHRA and CDR2 is YSYEKL in the germline V gene. Trimming shortened V by 4 bases and J by 5 bases, and 11 bases separated the two germline ends. There are 14 residues in the CDR3. The DNA for the CDR3 is TGCGCCAGCAGCCGAACGGACAACAATGAAAAACTGTTTTTT. Its translation is CASSRTDNNEKLFF.

Comment on this clonotype: It is likely a read error, because the conserved phenylalanine at the end of the CDR3 is missing. The rearrangement joins TRBV6-1 to TRBJ1-1; the D gene is possibly TRBD1 (5 bases). Germline CDR1 reads MNHNS; CDR2 reads SASEGT. The V gene lost 5 bases and the J gene lost 4 bases, with 20 bases spanning the gap. CDR3 length: 16 residues. In DNA form, the CDR3 reads TGTGCCAGCAGTCGGGGCCACCGGGACCGAGGCACTGAAGCTTTCTCT. Its protein product is CASSRGHRDRGTEAFS.

Many counts were recorded for this clonotype. The chain employs TRBV18 and TRBJ2-5, with TRBD2 as a possible D gene (6 bases). Trimming stripped 5 bases from V and 3 bases from J, with 16 bases between. Germline lookup yields CDR1 KGHSH and CDR2 LQKENI. This CDR3 region has 15 residues. Written as DNA, the CDR3 is TGTGCCAGCTCAACCAATGCCGGAGGGGAAGAGACCCAGTACTTC. It codes for CASSTNAGGEETQYF.

In its sample, this clonotype was seen many times. The V and J genes are TRBV5-1 and TRBJ2-1, with 13 positions matching TRBD2. The length of the CDR3 is 17 residues. CDR1 is SGHRS and CDR2 is YFSETQ in the germline V gene. The V gene end was trimmed by 2 bases and the J gene end by 5 bases; junction bases not matched to a gene: 7. CDR3: CASSLGRGTSGNNEQFF. The CDR3 coding sequence is TGCGCCAGCAGCTTAGGTAGGGGGACTAGCGGGAACAATGAGCAGTTCTTC.

The DNA of the CDR3 is TGTGCCAGCAGCTTTCGGCTAGTCTACGAGCAGTACTTC. Protein sequence: CASSFRLVYEQYF. The chain combines TRBV7-2 with TRBJ2-7; D remains ambiguous. V lost 3 bases and J lost 3, with 9 bases in between. Per the germline V gene, CDR1 is SGHTA and CDR2 is FQGNSA. This CDR3 contains 13 residues.

The V gene is TRBV6-2 or TRBV6-3, the J gene TRBJ2-3, with TRBD2 matching over 8 bases. The V and J ends lost 2 bases and 0 bases, in that order; junction bases with no gene match: 4. The CDR3 sequence is 16 residues long. Germline V lookup: CDR1 MNHEY, CDR2 SVGEGT. Here the CDR3 DNA reads TGTGCCAGCAGTTACGGCGGGAGGCTCAGCACAGATACGCAGTATTTT. This codes for CASSYGGRLSTDTQYF.

This clonotype appeared a few times. The genes are TRBV19 and TRBJ2-1, with 7 bases fitting TRBD1. The germline V gene has CDR1 LNHDA and CDR2 SQIVND (reference sequence). With V trimmed by 4 bases and J by 7 bases, 13 bases remained unmatched. This CDR3 is built from 16 residues. The CDR3 loop is CASSRRTGVSYNEQFF. The DNA of the CDR3 is TGTGCCAGTAGTAGGCGAACAGGGGTTTCTTATAATGAGCAGTTCTTC.

This chain links TRBV18 with TRBJ2-7, with 8 bases identical to TRBD2. The CDR3 is made up of 16 amino acids. CDR1 is KGHSH, CDR2 LQKENI, per germline. The V and J ends lost 3 bases and 3 bases, in that order; junction bases with no gene match: 10. The CDR3 DNA reads as TGTGCCAGCTCACCCTCGGGGGGGGTCGATTACTACGAGCAGTACTTC. Protein product: CASSPSGGVDYYEQYF.

The table lists this clonotype with many counts. The chain joins TRBV3-1 to TRBJ2-1; the D gene is possibly TRBD1 (6 bases). The CDR3 runs 15 residues. Per germline, CDR1 LGHDT and CDR2 YNNKEL (reference sequence). V gave up 9 bases and J gave up 4 bases, with 19 bases separating them. CDR3 residues: CASEDTGHYYNEQFF. CDR3 DNA sequence: TGTGCCAGTGAGGATACGGGACACTATTACAATGAGCAGTTCTTC.

This chain links TRBV11-3 with TRBJ1-1; TRBD1 matches at 7 bases. Germline values: CDR1 SGHNT, CDR2 YENEEA. With V trimmed by 2 bases and J by 1 base, 19 bases remained unmatched. The CDR3 is 20 amino acids. DNA for the CDR3: TGTGCCAGCAGCTTATTTTTCAGCTCGAGGAGACAGGGCACGAACACTGAAGCTTTCTTT. Its protein is CASSLFFSSRRQGTNTEAFF.

This rearrangement joins TRBV4-1 to TRBJ1-2; D might be TRBD1 (6 bases). The V and J ends lost 4 bases and 2 bases respectively, with 14 bases between them. Germline CDR1 and CDR2: MGHRA and YSYEKL. This CDR3 contains 15 residues. CDR3 nucleotides: TGCGCCAGCAGCCCATACCCAGGGGAGAACTATGGCTACACCTTC. Amino acid sequence: CASSPYPGENYGYTF.

V and J are TRBV9 and TRBJ2-1; 11 nucleotides align to TRBD2. This CDR3 has 15 residues. The germline V gene encodes CDR1 SGDLS and CDR2 YYNGEE. V lost 0 bases, J lost 9 bases, and 5 bases stayed unmatched. The CDR3 DNA is TGTGCCAGCAGCGTAGTGGCTAGCGGGAGGACTGAGCAGTTCTTC. Protein: CASSVVASGRTEQFF. The full variable domain, completed using reference TRBV9 and TRBJ2-1, is DSGVTQTPKHLITATGQRVTLRCSPRSGDLSVYWYQQSLDQGLQFLIQYYNGEERAKGNILERFSAQQFPDLHSELNLSSLELGDSALYFCASSVVASGRTEQFFGPGTRLTVL.